The 24 T cell receptor beta chains below come from one sample, sequenced in a study of T cell repertoires in cytomegalovirus infection. Their antigen targets remain unknown. TCRdb redid the calling of the reads with MiXCR, one entry per CDR3 protein. The sample holds 84,000 or so distinct CDR3 sequences, around 49% seen once. The sequenced sample was CD8+ T cells from cultured PBMCs, obtained from culture after CMV antigen stimulation. These receptors originate from a human donor in good health (CMV status not recorded). Some clones in this sample may be carry-over from other donors' samples.

This clonotype was counted a single time. This chain links TRBV30 with TRBJ1-2; D is unclear. The V gene's germline CDR1 is GTSNPN and CDR2 SVGIG (reference sequence). V gave up 0 bases and J gave up 2 bases, with 10 bases separating them. The CDR3 consists of 14 residues. The CDR3, as DNA: TGTGCCTGGAGTGTACCTACAGCCAACTATGGCTACACCTTC. Residues: CAWSVPTANYGYTF.

The CDR3 region is CASSSASGGTDTQYF. The CDR3 nucleotides read TGTGCCAGCAGCTCGGCTAGCGGGGGCACAGATACGCAGTATTTT. The V and J genes are TRBV7-6 and TRBJ2-3; the match to TRBD2 covers 9 bases. Germline values: CDR1 SGHVS, CDR2 FNYEAQ. Trimming at V came to 4 bases and at J to 1 base, leaving 3 bases not matched to a gene. The CDR3 length is 15 residues.

For the CDR3, the DNA is TGTGCCAGCAGCTTAGGCCACAGGGGGGCGGATGAAAAACTGTTTTTT. Protein sequence: CASSLGHRGADEKLFF. The V and J genes are TRBV7-9 and TRBJ1-4; the match to TRBD1 covers 8 bases. Germline values: CDR1 SEHNR, CDR2 FQNEAQ (reference sequence). With V trimmed by 1 base and J by 6 bases, 7 bases remained unmatched. This CDR3 has 16 amino acids. Full variable domain (missing parts from reference TRBV7-9 and TRBJ1-4): DTGVSQNPRHKITKRGQNVTFRCDPISEHNRLYWYRQTLGQGPEFLTYFQNEAQLEKSRLLSDRFSAERPKGSFSTLEIQRTEQGDSAMYLCASSLGHRGADEKLFFGSGTQLSVL.

This clonotype was seen more than once but under ten times. The chain has TRBV7-2 and TRBJ2-7; possibly TRBD2 for D (6 bases). The CDR3 is 14 amino acids. Trimming took off 5 bases at V and 0 bases at J, with 11 bases between the two ends. The germline CDR1 and CDR2 sequences are SGHTA and FQGNSA. The CDR3 here is CASSPGTLSYEQYF. The CDR3 nucleotides are TGTGCCAGCAGCCCCGGGACTCTCTCCTACGAGCAGTACTTC.

This rearrangement joins TRBV7-2 to TRBJ1-1, with 8 positions matching TRBD1. The ends lost 6 bases at V and 7 bases at J; junction bases unmatched: 4. The germline CDR1 and CDR2 sequences are SGHTA and FQGNSA. This CDR3 contains 12 residues. The CDR3 DNA sequence: TGTGCCAGCAGAAACAGGGGGGGTGAAGCTTTCTTT. This sequence encodes CASRNRGGEAFF.

This clonotype turned up a few times. The J gene is TRBJ2-5, the V gene TRBV14; D is uncertain. This CDR3 is built from 15 residues. V was shortened by 0 bases and J by 1 base, with 9 bases between the two germline ends. Looked up from germline, CDR1 is SGHDN and CDR2 is FVKESK. The CDR3 spells CASSQDVGGQETQYF. The DNA for the CDR3 is TGTGCCAGCAGCCAAGATGTGGGCGGCCAAGAGACCCAGTACTTC.

The chain recombines TRBV27 with TRBJ1-2; D gene ambiguous. Trimming took 5 bases from V and 4 from J, leaving 11 bases between them. There are 13 residues in the CDR3. Germline-derived CDR1 and CDR2 are MNHEY and SMNVEV (reference sequence). The CDR3 region has the DNA TGTGCCAGCAGTCCCCGGGGTATCTATGGCTACACCTTC. Amino acids: CASSPRGIYGYTF.

This clonotype was detected ten times or more. The chain couples TRBV7-2 to TRBJ2-1; no clear D. From germline, CDR1 is SGHTA and CDR2 FQGNSA. V dropped 4 bases and J dropped 5 bases, with 9 bases sitting between them. The CDR3 runs 13 residues. The CDR3 loop reads CASSSDGNNEQFF. The CDR3 nucleotides read TGTGCCAGCAGCTCGGACGGCAACAATGAGCAGTTCTTC.

This chain connects TRBV11-2 to TRBJ1-5; D possibly corresponds to TRBD1 (5 bases). The CDR3 is made up of 13 amino acids. V lost 5 bases and J 1 base, leaving 6 bases between the germline ends. Germline values: CDR1 SGHAT, CDR2 FQNNGV. The CDR3 sequence is CASSRGSNQPQHF. CDR3 in DNA: TGTGCCAGCAGCCGGGGGAGCAATCAGCCCCAGCATTTT.

This clonotype was seen only a few times. The chain joins TRBV10-3 to TRBJ2-7, with D possibly being TRBD1 or TRBD2 (5 bases each). The length of the CDR3 is 17 residues. Per germline, CDR1 ENHRY and CDR2 SYGVKD. The V end lost 0 bases, the J end lost 7 bases, and 22 bases lay between the germline ends. The CDR3 protein is CAISESRRGGTTAEQYF. The CDR3 region has the DNA TGTGCCATCAGTGAGTCGCGGCGTGGGGGTACCACGGCGGAGCAGTACTTC.

The J gene is TRBJ2-1, the V gene TRBV15; D ambiguous. This CDR3 contains 15 residues. The V gene's germline CDR1 is LNHNV and CDR2 YYDKDF (reference sequence). Trimming removed 8 bases from V and 6 bases from J, with 20 bases in between. In nucleotides, the CDR3 is TGTGCCACCGACGAAGGACGGTCGGAGCGCAATGAGCAGTTCTTC. The encoded protein is CATDEGRSERNEQFF.

The chain combines TRBV20-1 with TRBJ1-1, with D perhaps TRBD1 (6 bases). CDR3 size: 15 residues. Germline V gene data show CDR1 as DFQATT and CDR2 as SNEGSKA (reference sequence). Deletions cut 1 base from V and 3 bases from J, with 15 bases between. CDR3 loop: CSARGYRERDTEAFF. Written as DNA, the CDR3 is TGCAGTGCTAGAGGTTACAGGGAGCGGGACACTGAAGCTTTCTTT.

The CDR3 DNA is TGTGCCAGCAGCCAAGAACTTGGACAGGGAAGCGATTCACCCCTCCACTTT. Translation: CASSQELGQGSDSPLHF. The gene calls are TRBV5-6 and TRBJ1-6; 8 bases agree with TRBD1. Germline V lookup: CDR1 SGHDT, CDR2 YYEEEE. There are 17 residues in the CDR3. The trim removed 4 bases at V and 8 bases at J, leaving 14 bases unmatched.

Here the CDR3 DNA reads TGTGCCAGCAGTTTTGACAGGGGATCCTACGAGCAGTACTTC. It specifies CASSFDRGSYEQYF. The rearrangement joins TRBV25-1 to TRBJ2-7; 8 bases fit TRBD1. Germline CDR1 MGHDK, CDR2 SYGVNS. The CDR3 length is 14 residues. The V gene end was trimmed by 5 bases and the J gene end by 1 base; junction bases not matched to a gene: 4.

V usage is TRBV19 and J usage is TRBJ1-2, with TRBD1 as a possible D gene (6 bases). From germline, CDR1 is LNHDA and CDR2 SQIVND (reference sequence). The length of the CDR3 is 15 residues. The ends were cut back, 1 base at V and 3 bases at J, with 12 bases in the middle. As DNA, the CDR3 is TGTGCCAGTAGTATAGTACAGGGCCGGGACTATGGCTACACCTTC. This codes for CASSIVQGRDYGYTF.

V usage is TRBV7-8 and J usage is TRBJ2-1; 9 bases match TRBD1. Germline lookup yields CDR1 SGHVS and CDR2 FQNEAQ. Trimming at V came to 5 bases and at J to 9 bases, leaving 5 bases not matched to a gene. This CDR3 region has 13 residues. In DNA form, the CDR3 reads TGTGCCAGCAGCCAGACAGGGGGGTTTGAGCAGTTCTTC. This gives the protein CASSQTGGFEQFF.

The rearrangement links TRBV28 to TRBJ2-7, with 7 bases that match TRBD1. Germline loops: CDR1 MDHEN, CDR2 SYDVKM. Trimming took 4 bases from V and 4 from J; bases not matched to a gene: 10. The CDR3 consists of 15 residues. Written as DNA, the CDR3 is TGTGCCAGCAGTTGGGCTTCGACAGGGAGTTACGAGCAGTACTTC. This translates into CASSWASTGSYEQYF.

This chain links TRBV12-5 with TRBJ2-1; tentative D call: TRBD1 (6 bases). The CDR3 is made up of 18 amino acids. Germline loops: CDR1 LGHNT, CDR2 FRNRAP. Trimming pared 2 bases from V and 1 base from J, leaving 18 bases between. CDR3 DNA: TGTGCTAGTGGTTTGATATATGGCGGACAGCCTTCCTACAATGAGCAGTTCTTC. It translates to CASGLIYGGQPSYNEQFF.

CDR3 DNA: TGTGCCAGCAGTTTCCCTTCAGGGGGCACTGAAGCTTTCTTT. It yields the protein CASSFPSGGTEAFF. This chain connects TRBV28 to TRBJ1-1; 7 nucleotides align to TRBD1. The ends lost 3 bases at V and 4 bases at J; junction bases unmatched: 5. Germline V CDR1 and CDR2: MDHEN, SYDVKM. CDR3 length: 14 amino acids.

The rearrangement uses TRBV7-6 and TRBJ2-7; no clear D gene. Trimming removed 0 bases at V and 5 bases at J, with 11 bases between. The CDR3 runs to 14 residues. In germline, CDR1 is SGHVS, CDR2 FNYEAQ. In nucleotides, the CDR3 is TGTGCCAGCAGCTTAGCAGGGAAGGGCCACGAGCAGTACTTC. This encodes CASSLAGKGHEQYF. Drawing the rest from reference TRBV7-6 and TRBJ2-7, the complete variable domain is GAGVSQSPRYKVTKRGQDVALRCDPISGHVSLYWYRQALGQGPEFLTYFNYEAQQDKSGLPNDRFSAERPEGSISTLTIQRTEQRDSAMYRCASSLAGKGHEQYFGPGTRLTVT.

V usage is TRBV28 and J usage is TRBJ2-5, with D perhaps TRBD1 (6 bases). Trimming shortened V by 3 bases and J by 1 base, and 6 bases separated the two germline ends. The CDR3 has 13 amino acids. Looked up from germline, CDR1 is MDHEN and CDR2 is SYDVKM. The CDR3 coding sequence is TGTGCCAGCAGTTTGGACAGCCAAGAGACCCAGTACTTC. It is translated as CASSLDSQETQYF.

This clonotype was picked up many times. The rearrangement uses TRBV7-2 and TRBJ2-1; D gene uncertain. Trimming took off 4 bases at V and 0 bases at J, with 10 bases between the two ends. There are 15 residues in the CDR3. In germline, CDR1 is SGHTA, CDR2 FQGNSA. The CDR3 DNA follows: TGTGCCAGCAGCTGGACGGAGAGCTCCTACAATGAGCAGTTCTTC. It is translated as CASSWTESSYNEQFF.

In this sample, this clonotype turned up a few times. CDR3 amino acids: CSASGRGQETQYF. CDR3 nucleotides: TGCAGTGCTAGTGGCAGGGGCCAAGAGACCCAGTACTTC. V is TRBV20-1 and J is TRBJ2-5, with D maybe TRBD1 (6 bases). V was trimmed by 3 bases and J by 1 base, leaving 9 bases between them. Germline loops: CDR1 DFQATT, CDR2 SNEGSKA (reference sequence). The CDR3 runs to 13 residues.

The table lists this clonotype with a count of one. The V call is TRBV7-8, the J call TRBJ1-1; 7 bases line up with TRBD1. The CDR3 is 15 amino acids. Germline assignment: CDR1 SGHVS and CDR2 FQNEAQ. V shed 1 base, J shed 1 base, and the junction held 3 bases outside the gene matches. The CDR3 sequence: CASSLGTGKNTEAFF. The CDR3 DNA reads TGTGCCAGCAGCTTAGGGACAGGAAAGAACACTGAAGCTTTCTTT.